Here is one TCR beta chain with its context. As handled by the study authors: For nucleated cells, counts were estimated from reference gene primer amplification. Generated by immunoSEQ multiplex PCR, the TCRdb table keeps only in-frame clones and is missing some. V, J and clone size are taken as reported in that table, and D and trimming were inferred from the DNA itself. The sample lists 200,000 to 250,000 clones, about 81% occurring once. CDR1 and CDR2 (germline): SGHAT, FQNNGV. There are 17 residues in the CDR3. V lost 5 bases and J lost 7, with 26 bases in between. The data were obtained in a study of blood T cell repertoires in COVID-19. Overall study: PBMCs, B-cell-depleted T cells, or T cells provided the cDNA or gDNA that made up the material.

Patients in Seattle were enrolled during active infection, then followed longitudinally. Sequencing used peripheral blood. This sequence joins TRBV11-2 and TRBJ2-5; D is perhaps TRBD2 (6 bases). This TCR came from a woman of 80 years or more with COVID-19, enrolled during active disease. The CDR3 loop reads CASSPRTNSHVSGTQYF. CDR3 bases: TGTGCCAGCAGCCCAAGGACTAATTCTCACGTTTCGGGGACCCAGTACTTC.